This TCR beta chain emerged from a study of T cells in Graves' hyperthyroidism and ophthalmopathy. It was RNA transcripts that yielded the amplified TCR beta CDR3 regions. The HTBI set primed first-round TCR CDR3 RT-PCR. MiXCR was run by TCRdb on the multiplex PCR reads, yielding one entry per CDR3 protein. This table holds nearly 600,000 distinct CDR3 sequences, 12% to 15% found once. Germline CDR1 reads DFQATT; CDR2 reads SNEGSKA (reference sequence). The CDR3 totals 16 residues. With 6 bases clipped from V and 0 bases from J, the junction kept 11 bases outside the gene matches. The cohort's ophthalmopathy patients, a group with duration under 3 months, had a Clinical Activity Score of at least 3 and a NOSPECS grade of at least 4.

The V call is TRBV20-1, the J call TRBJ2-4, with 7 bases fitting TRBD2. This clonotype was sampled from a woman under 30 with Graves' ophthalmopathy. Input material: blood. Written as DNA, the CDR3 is TGCAGTGCCCCGGGACTATACCTAGAAGCCAAAAACATTCAGTACTTC. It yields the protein CSAPGLYLEAKNIQYF.